Following are 28 T cell receptor beta chains from one sample sequenced in a study of T-cell reconstitution after alpha-beta-depleted transplantation in children. TCRbeta library construction was performed incorporating unique molecular identifiers. TCRdb reprocessed the PCR reads with MiXCR, giving one entry per CDR3 protein. In the table there are 330,000 or so distinct CDR3 sequences, over 9% of which are singletons. Source: PBMCs, taken before TCRalphabeta/CD19-depleted stem cell transplant. Receptors originate from a boy in the first two years of life with acute myeloid leukemia, due to receive a stem cell transplant.

Worth noting for this clonotype: A read error may produce the germline difference seen at one junction end. The V gene is TRBV3-1, the J gene TRBJ2-7; 7 nucleotides agree with TRBD1. The CDR3 totals 11 residues. Germline assignment: CDR1 LGHDT and CDR2 YNNKEL (reference sequence). The CDR3 DNA reads TGTGCCAGCAGCCAAGGGGGACAGCTAAACTTC. Translation: CASSQGGQLNF.

This clonotype was seen at least ten times. The V and J genes are TRBV2 and TRBJ2-5, with no clear D. CDR3 size: 13 residues. Germline CDR1 SNHLY, CDR2 FYNNEI. V lost 6 bases and J 0 bases, leaving 8 bases between the germline ends. CDR3 nucleotide sequence: TGTGCCAGCAGACGGCAGTACCAAGAGACCCAGTACTTC. Protein sequence: CASRRQYQETQYF.

This clonotype showed up just a few times. This chain connects TRBV20-1 to TRBJ2-1; 14 nucleotides line up with TRBD2. The germline V gene encodes CDR1 DFQATT and CDR2 SNEGSKA (reference sequence). CDR3 length equals 18 residues. The V and J ends lost 1 base and 1 base, in that order; junction bases with no gene match: 6. The DNA of the CDR3 is TGCAGTGCTAGAGCAGGGACTAGCGGGAGTTCATCCTACAATGAGCAGTTCTTC. This sequence encodes CSARAGTSGSSSYNEQFF.

This clonotype came up many times. The V gene is TRBV7-8, the J gene TRBJ2-1; D unclear. Germline loops: CDR1 SGHVS, CDR2 FQNEAQ. Trimming shortened V by 9 bases and J by 7 bases, and 13 bases separated the two germline ends. The CDR3 is made up of 12 amino acids. CDR3 DNA sequence: TGTGCCAGTAGCCTACTCATTAATGAGCAGTTCTTC. Its protein product is CASSLLINEQFF.

This clonotype was picked up many times. V gene TRBV9 combines with J gene TRBJ2-5; 8 bases fit TRBD2. CDR1 and CDR2 from the germline V gene are SGDLS and YYNGEE. V lost 4 bases, J lost 2 bases, and 4 bases stayed unmatched. The CDR3 is 14 amino acids. CDR3 sequence (DNA): TGTGCCAGCAGCCCAACTAGCGGACAAGAGACCCAGTACTTC. Translated, it gives CASSPTSGQETQYF.

The sample holds many counts of this clonotype. The V gene is TRBV7-7, the J gene TRBJ2-5; D remains unclear. Germline-derived CDR1 and CDR2 are SSHAT and FNYEAQ (reference sequence). The CDR3 totals 15 residues. V was cut by 3 bases and J by 2 bases, with 13 bases left in between. The CDR3 DNA sequence: TGTGCCAGCAGCTTGTCACCAGGCCAACAAGAGACCCAGTACTTC. Residues: CASSLSPGQQETQYF.

This clonotype was recorded many times. The rearrangement joins TRBV12-3 or TRBV12-4 to TRBJ2-5, with D possibly being TRBD2 (6 bases). The V end was cut by 9 bases, the J end by 1 base, with 12 bases between. This CDR3 comprises 13 residues. Here the CDR3 DNA reads TGTGCCAGTCTTCGGGACTCCCAAGAGACCCAGTACTTC. Translated: CASLRDSQETQYF.

This clonotype was counted at least ten times. The genes are TRBV25-1 and TRBJ1-6; TRBD1 is a possible D gene (5 bases). CDR3 length equals 15 residues. Germline V CDR1 and CDR2: MGHDK, SYGVNS. V was clipped by 8 bases and J by 9 bases, with 20 bases between them. The CDR3 DNA follows: TGTGCCAGCCAATCCGCGGGAGCGGGGGGTTCACCCCTCCACTTT. Translating it yields CASQSAGAGGSPLHF.

There are many counts of this clonotype. The gene calls are TRBV27 and TRBJ2-2, with D maybe TRBD2 (6 bases). This CDR3 is 15 amino acids long. Deletions cut 3 bases from V and 4 bases from J, with 12 bases between. In germline, CDR1 is MNHEY, CDR2 SMNVEV (reference sequence). Written as DNA, the CDR3 is TGTGCCAGCAGTTTCGGGACTTTATTCACCGGGGAGCTGTTTTTT. Amino acids: CASSFGTLFTGELFF.

This clonotype was detected only a few times. This chain connects TRBV20-1 to TRBJ2-1; 11 bases agree with TRBD2. Unmatched junction bases numbered 0, after V lost 8 bases and J lost 3 bases. Germline CDR1 DFQATT, CDR2 SNEGSKA (reference sequence). This CDR3 is built from 12 residues. For the CDR3, the DNA is TGCAGTCTAGCGGGGGGCTACAATGAGCAGTTCTTC. It is translated as CSLAGGYNEQFF.

A remark on this clonotype: Possible read error: a much larger clone is one base away. This chain connects TRBV12-3 or TRBV12-4 to TRBJ1-6; 8 positions agree with TRBD1. V lost 6 bases and J lost 7; bases outside the gene matches: 8. The CDR3 totals 15 residues. DNA for the CDR3: TGTGCCAGCAGGCACGGGGGACAGGTGAATTCACCCCTCCACTTT. Its translation: CASRHGGQVNSPLHF.

Many counts were recorded for this clonotype. The chain carries TRBV10-3 and TRBJ2-3, with D tentatively TRBD1 (5 bases). Trimming cost V 1 base and J 4 bases, with 12 bases left between them. The CDR3 consists of 15 residues. Germline V gene data show CDR1 as ENHRY and CDR2 as SYGVKD. CDR3 nucleotides: TGTGCCATCAGTGAGTACAGGCCGGACGCAGATACGCAGTATTTT. It translates to CAISEYRPDADTQYF.

This clonotype came up many times. The chain has TRBV12-3 or TRBV12-4 and TRBJ2-1, with D possibly being TRBD1 (6 bases). This CDR3 is built from 13 residues. V lost 5 bases, J lost 4 bases, and 9 bases lay in between. The CDR3 spells CASSTGTYNEQFF. The CDR3 coding sequence is TGTGCCAGCAGTACAGGGACGTACAATGAGCAGTTCTTC.

This clonotype was detected ten times or more. The V call is TRBV5-5, the J call TRBJ1-5; D unclear. V lost 0 bases, J lost 14 bases, and 12 bases lay in between. CDR3 length equals 12 residues. CDR1 is SGHKS and CDR2 is YYEKEE in the germline V gene (reference sequence). CDR3 loop: CASSLAGHREHF. The CDR3 DNA follows: TGTGCCAGCAGCTTGGCCGGGCATCGAGAGCATTTT. The complete variable domain, with remaining parts taken from reference TRBV5-5 and TRBJ1-5, reads DAGVTQSPTHLIKTRGQQVTLRCSPISGHKSVSWYQQVLGQGPQFIFQYYEKEERGRGNFPDRFSARQFPNYSSELNVNALLLGDSALYLCASSLAGHREHFGDGTRLSIL.

As for this clonotype: A read error is possible here, since a much larger clone lies one base away. The rearrangement joins TRBV5-8 to TRBJ2-5; D is unresolved. Germline CDR1 reads SGHTS; CDR2 reads YDEGEE. This CDR3 has 14 residues. V lost 0 bases to trimming and J lost 5 bases, with 11 bases between them. In nucleotides, the CDR3 is TGTGCCAGCAGCTTGGGGGATGGGCGGGAGACCCAGTACTTC. Amino acid sequence: CASSLGDGRETQYF.

This clonotype has a count of ten or more. This sequence joins TRBV4-1 and TRBJ1-4, with D maybe TRBD1 (6 bases). The CDR3 sequence is 15 residues long. Germline V gives CDR1 MGHRA, CDR2 YSYEKL. V lost 1 base to trimming and J lost 7 bases, with 13 bases between them. The chain's CDR3 is CASSQGARGAEKLFF. The DNA for the CDR3 is TGCGCCAGCAGCCAAGGTGCCAGGGGAGCTGAAAAACTGTTTTTT.

This clonotype was picked up many times. The V gene is TRBV9, the J gene TRBJ2-7, with TRBD2 as a possible D gene (5 bases). The CDR3 loop spans 15 amino acids. V was clipped by 0 bases and J by 5 bases, with 15 bases between them. Germline CDR1 SGDLS, CDR2 YYNGEE. CDR3: CASSVGRPGIHEQYF. For the CDR3, the DNA is TGTGCCAGCAGCGTAGGTCGACCCGGGATCCACGAGCAGTACTTC.

This clonotype showed up just a few times. CDR3 sequence: CASSPRDPRLGQYF. The CDR3 DNA is TGCGCCAGCAGTCCCCGGGACCCCAGGCTCGGGCAGTACTTC. This chain uses TRBV5-1 with TRBJ2-7, with D perhaps being TRBD1 or TRBD2 (5 bases each). In germline, CDR1 is SGHRS, CDR2 YFSETQ. The V end lost 5 bases, the J end lost 9 bases, and 21 bases lay between the germline ends. This CDR3 has 14 amino acids.

The chain is built from TRBV28 and TRBJ2-3; D gene ambiguous. Germline V gene sequence: CDR1 MDHEN, CDR2 SYDVKM. The CDR3 totals 15 residues. Trimming took 6 bases from V and 5 from J, leaving 18 bases between them. This CDR3 is CASSTPSGPEDTQYF. DNA of the CDR3: TGTGCCAGCAGCACCCCCTCCGGCCCCGAAGATACGCAGTATTTT.

The chain employs TRBV12-3 or TRBV12-4 and TRBJ2-3; 7 bases map to TRBD1. The CDR3 is 16 amino acids. V shed 3 bases and J 0 bases; nucleotides not matched to a gene: 6. CDR3 nucleotides: TGTGCCAGCAGTTTCCCGAGGGGGCCGAGCACAGATACGCAGTATTTT. The encoded protein is CASSFPRGPSTDTQYF.

This clonotype has ten or more counts. This chain connects TRBV28 to TRBJ2-7; 7 bases align to TRBD1. Per the germline V gene, CDR1 is MDHEN and CDR2 is SYDVKM. J lost 3 bases, V lost 2 bases, and 4 bases had no gene match. This CDR3 region has 14 residues. The CDR3 here is CASSLTGADYEQYF. The CDR3 nucleotides are TGTGCCAGCAGTTTAACAGGGGCCGACTACGAGCAGTACTTC.

This clonotype was counted at least ten times. The chain uses TRBV29-1 and TRBJ2-5, with D uncertain. The CDR3 runs 11 residues. CDR1 SQVTM and CDR2 ANQGSEA come from the germline V gene. The V end lost 4 bases, the J end lost 2 bases, and 5 bases lay between the germline ends. In nucleotides, the CDR3 is TGCAGCGTTGCCCCACAAGAGACCCAGTACTTC. This codes for CSVAPQETQYF.

This clonotype was recorded many times. This chain uses TRBV20-1 with TRBJ2-5; 7 bases are a match to TRBD2. Germline CDR1 is DFQATT and CDR2 is SNEGSKA (reference sequence). The CDR3 length is 15 residues. Trimming at V came to 2 bases and at J to 0 bases, leaving 6 bases not matched to a gene. The CDR3 coding sequence is TGCAGTGCTAGAATCCTAGCGGTGTACCAAGAGACCCAGTACTTC. Protein: CSARILAVYQETQYF.

Many counts were recorded for this clonotype. V is TRBV3-1 and J is TRBJ2-3; tentatively, D is TRBD1 or TRBD2 (6 bases each). V was clipped by 1 base and J by 5 bases, with 13 bases between them. The germline V gene has CDR1 LGHDT and CDR2 YNNKEL (reference sequence). The CDR3 has 15 amino acids. CDR3 in DNA: TGTGCCAGCAGCCAAGCACGGGGGCCCGGAGATACGCAGTATTTT. This gives the protein CASSQARGPGDTQYF.

This clonotype was picked up many times. The V and J genes are TRBV4-1 and TRBJ1-1, with unresolved D. V lost 1 base to trimming and J lost 1 base, with 10 bases between them. The CDR3 contains 15 residues. Germline V gene lookup returns CDR1 MGHRA and CDR2 YSYEKL. The CDR3 region is CASSQAREANTEAFF. The CDR3, as DNA: TGCGCCAGCAGCCAAGCTCGGGAGGCGAACACTGAAGCTTTCTTT.

This clonotype was observed many times. This chain joins TRBV6-5 and TRBJ2-7, with D unclear. V was trimmed by 4 bases and J by 0 bases, leaving 13 bases between them. From germline, CDR1 is MNHEY and CDR2 SVGAGI. CDR3 size: 15 residues. The CDR3 region has the DNA TGTGCCAGCAGTTTCTTGGACGGCCGCTCCTACGAGCAGTACTTC. Translating gives CASSFLDGRSYEQYF.

There are many counts of this clonotype. The chain carries TRBV7-8 and TRBJ2-3, with D perhaps matching TRBD1 or TRBD2 (6 bases each). The CDR3 covers 16 residues. V dropped 3 bases and J dropped 0 bases, with 13 bases sitting between them. Looked up from germline, CDR1 is SGHVS and CDR2 is FQNEAQ. CDR3 sequence (DNA): TGTGCCAGCAGCTTGCTTACAGGGACTAGCACAGATACGCAGTATTTT. It translates to CASSLLTGTSTDTQYF.

This clonotype was detected many times. The CDR3 nucleotides are TGTGCCAGCAGCTTGGGTCAGGGGGCCAGCGAGAGGACCTTC. It specifies CASSLGQGASERTF. The chain couples TRBV5-6 to TRBJ1-2; 8 bases line up with TRBD1. Germline lookup yields CDR1 SGHDT and CDR2 YYEEEE. The junction had 12 bases not matched to a gene; V was cut back by 0 bases and J by 14 bases. This CDR3 is built from 14 residues.